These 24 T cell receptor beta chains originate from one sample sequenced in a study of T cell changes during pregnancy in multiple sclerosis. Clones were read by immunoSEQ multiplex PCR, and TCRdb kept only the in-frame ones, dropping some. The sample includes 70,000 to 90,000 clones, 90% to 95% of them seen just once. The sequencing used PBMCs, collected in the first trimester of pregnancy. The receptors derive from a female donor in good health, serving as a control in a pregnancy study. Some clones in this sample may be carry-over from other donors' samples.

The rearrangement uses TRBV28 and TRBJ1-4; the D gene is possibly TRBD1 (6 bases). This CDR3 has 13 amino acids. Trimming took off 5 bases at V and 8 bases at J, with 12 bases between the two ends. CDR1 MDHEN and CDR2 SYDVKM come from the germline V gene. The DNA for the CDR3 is TGTGCCAGCAGTCCAGGGGTTGGAGAAAAACTGTTTTTT. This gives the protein CASSPGVGEKLFF.

The CDR3 protein is CASSYGITSGRPDSTDTQYF. The CDR3 DNA is TGTGCCAGCAGCTATGGGATTACTAGCGGGAGGCCGGATAGCACAGATACGCAGTATTTT. The chain uses TRBV7-8 and TRBJ2-3, with TRBD2 matching 12 bases. Germline V gene sequence: CDR1 SGHVS, CDR2 FQNEAQ. V dropped 4 bases and J dropped 0; count of bases not matched to a gene: 14. This CDR3 region has 20 residues.

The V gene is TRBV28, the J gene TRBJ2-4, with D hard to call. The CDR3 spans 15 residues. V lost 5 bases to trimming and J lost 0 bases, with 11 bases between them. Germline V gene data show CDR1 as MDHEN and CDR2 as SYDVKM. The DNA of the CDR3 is TGTGCCAGCAGTCCCATGACTTTAGCCAAAAACATTCAGTACTTC. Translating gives CASSPMTLAKNIQYF.

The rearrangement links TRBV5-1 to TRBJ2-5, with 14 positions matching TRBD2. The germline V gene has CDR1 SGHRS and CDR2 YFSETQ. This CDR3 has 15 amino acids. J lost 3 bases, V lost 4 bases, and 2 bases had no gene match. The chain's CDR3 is CASSPGLAGEETQYF. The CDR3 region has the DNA TGCGCCAGCAGCCCGGGACTAGCGGGGGAAGAGACCCAGTACTTC.

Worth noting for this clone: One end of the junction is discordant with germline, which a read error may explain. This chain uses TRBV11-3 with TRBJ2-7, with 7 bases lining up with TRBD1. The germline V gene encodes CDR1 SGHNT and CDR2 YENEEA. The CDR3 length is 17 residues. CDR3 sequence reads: CASSSRAPGQLSSEQYF. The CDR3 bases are TGTGCCAGCAGCTCCAGAGCCCCGGGACAGCTCTCCTCCGAGCAGTACTTC.

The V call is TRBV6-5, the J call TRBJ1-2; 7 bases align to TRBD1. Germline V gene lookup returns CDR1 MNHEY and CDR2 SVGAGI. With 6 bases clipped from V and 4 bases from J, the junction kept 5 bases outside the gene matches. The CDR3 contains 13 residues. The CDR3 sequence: CASSQRQGYGYTF. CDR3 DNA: TGTGCCAGCAGCCAAAGACAGGGCTATGGCTACACCTTC.

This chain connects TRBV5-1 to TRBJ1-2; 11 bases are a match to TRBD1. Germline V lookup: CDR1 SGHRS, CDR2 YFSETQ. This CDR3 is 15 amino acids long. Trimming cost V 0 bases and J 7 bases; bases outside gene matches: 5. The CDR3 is CASSLAGQGALGYTF. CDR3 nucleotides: TGCGCCAGCAGCTTGGCCGGACAGGGGGCGCTTGGCTACACCTTC.

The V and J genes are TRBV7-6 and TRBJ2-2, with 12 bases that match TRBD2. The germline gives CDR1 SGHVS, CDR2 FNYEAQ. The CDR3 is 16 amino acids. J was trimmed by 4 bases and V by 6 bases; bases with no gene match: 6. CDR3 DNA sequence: TGTGCCAGCAGGATGACTAGCGGGAGTTCCACCGGGGAGCTGTTTTTT. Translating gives CASRMTSGSSTGELFF.

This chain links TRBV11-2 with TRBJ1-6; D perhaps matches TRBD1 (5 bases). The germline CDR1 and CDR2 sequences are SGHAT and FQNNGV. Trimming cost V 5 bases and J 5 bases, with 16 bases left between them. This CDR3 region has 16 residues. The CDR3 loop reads CASSKAGIEHNSPLHF. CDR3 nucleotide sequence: TGTGCCAGCAGCAAAGCAGGGATCGAGCATAATTCACCCCTCCACTTT. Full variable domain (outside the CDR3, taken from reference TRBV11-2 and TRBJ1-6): EAGVAQSPRYKIIEKRQSVAFWCNPISGHATLYWYQQILGQGPKLLIQFQNNGVVDDSQLPKDRFSAERLKGVDSTLKIQPAKLEDSAVYLCASSKAGIEHNSPLHFGNGTRLTVT.

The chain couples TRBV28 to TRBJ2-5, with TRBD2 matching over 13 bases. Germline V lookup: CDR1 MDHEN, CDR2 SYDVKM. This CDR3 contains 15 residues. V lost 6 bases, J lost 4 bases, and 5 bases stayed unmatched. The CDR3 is CASRTLAGGRETQYF. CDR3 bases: TGTGCCAGCAGAACACTAGCGGGGGGGCGAGAGACCCAGTACTTC.

CDR3: CASSLSAGVGEQYF. CDR3 sequence (DNA): TGTGCCAGCAGCTTAAGTGCGGGAGTAGGCGAGCAGTACTTC. J is TRBJ2-7 and V is TRBV7-9, with TRBD2 matching 7 bases. Germline trimming cut 2 bases from V and 6 bases from J; bases unmatched to any gene: 7. CDR1 and CDR2 (germline): SEHNR, FQNEAQ (reference sequence). The CDR3 covers 14 residues.

The chain's CDR3 is CASSLGGQGGNQPQHF. The CDR3 DNA sequence: TGTGCCAGCAGCTTAGGGGGGCAAGGTGGCAATCAGCCCCAGCATTTT. The gene calls are TRBV13 and TRBJ1-5, with D possibly TRBD1 on 5 matching bases. Trimming stripped 0 bases from V and 2 bases from J, with 11 bases between. This CDR3 is 16 amino acids long. Germline V gene sequence: CDR1 PRHDT, CDR2 FYEKMQ (reference sequence).

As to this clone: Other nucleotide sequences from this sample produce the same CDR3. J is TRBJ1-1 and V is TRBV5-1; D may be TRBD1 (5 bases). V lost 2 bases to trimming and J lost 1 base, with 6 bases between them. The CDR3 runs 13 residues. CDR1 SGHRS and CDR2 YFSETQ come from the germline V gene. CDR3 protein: CASSLQENTEAFF. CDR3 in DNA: TGCGCCAGCAGCTTACAGGAGAACACTGAAGCTTTCTTT. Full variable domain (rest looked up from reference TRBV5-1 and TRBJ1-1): KAGVTQTPRYLIKTRGQQVTLSCSPISGHRSVSWYQQTPGQGLQFLFEYFSETQRNKGNFPGRFSGRQFSNSRSEMNVSTLELGDSALYLCASSLQENTEAFFGQGTRLTVV.

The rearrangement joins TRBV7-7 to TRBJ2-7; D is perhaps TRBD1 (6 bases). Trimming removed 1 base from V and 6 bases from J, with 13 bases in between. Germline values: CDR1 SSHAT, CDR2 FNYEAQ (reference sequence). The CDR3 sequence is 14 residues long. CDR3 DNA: TGTGCCAGCAGCTTAGTTCAGGGGCCGAGCGAGCAGTACTTC. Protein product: CASSLVQGPSEQYF.

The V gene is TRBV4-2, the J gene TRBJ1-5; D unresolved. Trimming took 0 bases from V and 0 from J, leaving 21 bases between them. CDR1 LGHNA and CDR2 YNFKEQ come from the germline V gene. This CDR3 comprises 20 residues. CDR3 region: CASSQDGPTTATYSNQPQHF. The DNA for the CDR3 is TGTGCCAGCAGCCAAGATGGCCCCACAACAGCCACCTATAGCAATCAGCCCCAGCATTTT.

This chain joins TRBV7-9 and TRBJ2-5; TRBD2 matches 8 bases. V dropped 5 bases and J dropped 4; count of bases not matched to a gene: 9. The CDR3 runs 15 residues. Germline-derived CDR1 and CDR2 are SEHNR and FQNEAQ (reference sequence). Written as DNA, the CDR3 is TGTGCCAGCAGCGGCCATAGCGGGAATTTAGAGACCCAGTACTTC. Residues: CASSGHSGNLETQYF.

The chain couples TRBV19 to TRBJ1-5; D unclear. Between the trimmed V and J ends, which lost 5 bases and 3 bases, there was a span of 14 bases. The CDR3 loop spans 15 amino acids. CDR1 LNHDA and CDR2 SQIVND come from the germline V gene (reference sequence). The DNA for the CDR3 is TGTGCCAGTAGTCCGCTGACACCCCCCAATCAGCCCCAGCATTTT. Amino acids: CASSPLTPPNQPQHF.

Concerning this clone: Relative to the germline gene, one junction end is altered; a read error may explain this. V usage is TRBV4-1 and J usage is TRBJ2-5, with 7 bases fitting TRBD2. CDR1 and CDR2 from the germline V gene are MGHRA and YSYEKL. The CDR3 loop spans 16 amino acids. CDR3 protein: CASSPITSRERETQYF. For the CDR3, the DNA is TGCGCCAGCAGCCCAATAACTTCGCGGGAGAGGGAGACACAGTACTTC.

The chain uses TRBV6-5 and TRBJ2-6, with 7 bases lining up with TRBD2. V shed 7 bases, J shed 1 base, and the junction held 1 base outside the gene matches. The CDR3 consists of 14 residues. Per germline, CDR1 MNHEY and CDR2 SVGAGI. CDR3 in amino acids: CASTAGSGANVLTF. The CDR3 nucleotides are TGTGCCAGCACAGCGGGGTCTGGGGCCAACGTCCTGACTTTC.

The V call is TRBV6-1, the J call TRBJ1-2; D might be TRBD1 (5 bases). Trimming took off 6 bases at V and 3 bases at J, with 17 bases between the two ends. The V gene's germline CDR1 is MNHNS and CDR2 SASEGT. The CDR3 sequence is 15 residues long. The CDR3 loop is CASSLSDTTYYGYTF. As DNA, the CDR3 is TGTGCCAGCAGCCTCTCGGACACGACTTACTATGGCTACACCTTC.

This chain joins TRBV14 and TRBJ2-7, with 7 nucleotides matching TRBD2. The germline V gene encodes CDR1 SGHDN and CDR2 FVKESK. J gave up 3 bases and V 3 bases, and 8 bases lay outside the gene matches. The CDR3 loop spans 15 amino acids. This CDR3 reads CASSHSAGISYEQYF. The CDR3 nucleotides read TGTGCCAGCAGCCATTCAGCGGGGATCAGCTACGAGCAGTACTTC.

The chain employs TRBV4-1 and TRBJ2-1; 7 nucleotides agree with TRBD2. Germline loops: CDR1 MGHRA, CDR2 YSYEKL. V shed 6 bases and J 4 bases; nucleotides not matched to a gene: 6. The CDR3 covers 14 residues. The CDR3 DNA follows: TGCGCCAGCAGGCCCGCCGGGGGGTACAATGAGCAGTTCTTC. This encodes CASRPAGGYNEQFF.

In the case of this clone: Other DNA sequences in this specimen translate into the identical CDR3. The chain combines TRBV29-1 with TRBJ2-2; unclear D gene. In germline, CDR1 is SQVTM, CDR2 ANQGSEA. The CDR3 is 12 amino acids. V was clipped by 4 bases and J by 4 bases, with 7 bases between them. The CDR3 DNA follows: TGCAGCGTTGTGCGCGGCACCGGGGAGCTGTTTTTT. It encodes CSVVRGTGELFF.

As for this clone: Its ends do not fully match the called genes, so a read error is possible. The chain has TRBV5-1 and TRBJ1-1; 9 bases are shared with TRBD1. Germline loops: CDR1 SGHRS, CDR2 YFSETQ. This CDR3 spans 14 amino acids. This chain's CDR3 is CASSWDRENAEAFF. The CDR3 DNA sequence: TGCGCCAGCAGTTGGGACAGGGAGAACGCTGAAGCTTTCTTT.